This T cell receptor (beta chain) was observed in a study of beta chain features in type 1 diabetes. Across the study: Sorted cells numbering under 140,000,000 were examined across all samples. Study conclusions and caveats: Within the patient group, naive, central memory and Treg TCRB repertoires appeared more similar to each other than within healthy donors. Insertion counts at VDJ junctions were lower in type 1 diabetes patients, who also showed more deletions there.

As for this clone: The antigen remains undetermined.

Researchers reported sorting CD4+ naive, central memory, regulatory and stem cell-like memory cells via CD45RO/CCR7/CD25/CD127/CD95/CD27. Every isolated RNA sample was fully reverse transcribed, so sequencing captured expressed TCRB transcripts. Profiled with immunoSEQ multiplex PCR; TCRdb holds only in-frame clones, not every one. The sample has approximately 330,000 clones; around 10% are singletons. Between the trimmed V and J ends, which lost 6 bases and 0 bases, there was a span of 9 bases. Germline assignment: CDR1 MNHNS and CDR2 SASEGT. CDR3 length equals 14 residues. The sample consisted of naive CD4+ T cells from blood. V is TRBV6-1 and J is TRBJ2-1; possible D gene TRBD1, 5 bases. This sequence was found in a woman in her 30s in good health. CDR3 residues: CASRRQSSYNEQFF. DNA for the CDR3: TGTGCCAGCAGGAGACAGAGCTCCTACAATGAGCAGTTCTTC.